The 23 T cell receptor beta chains below all came from one sample that was sequenced in a study of cytomegalovirus exposure and HLA in healthy donors. PCR used 60 Vbeta primers and 13 Jbeta primers. Generated by immunoSEQ multiplex PCR, the TCRdb table keeps only in-frame clones and is missing some. The sample has 100,000 to 150,000 clones, roughly four fifths seen once. Sequencing was performed on PBMCs. The receptors were gathered from a male donor in good health and CMV-seronegative.

The chain combines TRBV29-1 with TRBJ2-1; weak D call: TRBD2 (5 bases). The CDR3 runs 11 residues. The germline gives CDR1 SQVTM, CDR2 ANQGSEA. V dropped 2 bases and J dropped 8 bases, with 7 bases sitting between them. DNA of the CDR3: TGCAGCGTTGAAAGAGGGTATGAGCAGTTCTTC. It specifies CSVERGYEQFF.

This clone came up once. The rearrangement uses TRBV30 and TRBJ2-2; the D is unclear. CDR1 and CDR2 from the germline V gene are GTSNPN and SVGIG (reference sequence). The CDR3 totals 12 residues. Trimming cost V 1 base and J 7 bases, with 7 bases left between them. CDR3 region: CAWSELYGELFF. CDR3 sequence (DNA): TGTGCCTGGAGTGAGCTCTACGGGGAGCTGTTTTTT.

This sequence joins TRBV7-2 and TRBJ1-4; no reliable D call. This CDR3 comprises 15 residues. Germline CDR1 and CDR2: SGHTA and FQGNSA. V shed 1 base and J shed 3 bases, with 9 bases lying between them. The CDR3 DNA reads as TGTGCCAGCAGCTTAGAGAGGGCCTCTAATGAAAAACTGTTTTTT. This gives the protein CASSLERASNEKLFF.

A word on this clone: Other DNA sequences in the sample encode the same CDR3. J is TRBJ1-2 and V is TRBV4-3; D not resolved. With 1 base removed from V and 0 bases from J, the gap between germline ends came to 6 bases. The length of the CDR3 is 14 residues. Germline CDR1 and CDR2: LGHNA and YSLEER. The CDR3 DNA sequence: TGCGCCAGCAGCCAAGTTGGAGCTAACTATGGCTACACCTTC. Encoded protein: CASSQVGANYGYTF.

This clone was picked up a small number of times. CDR3 protein: CASSQDASSYNEQFF. The CDR3 DNA follows: TGCGCCAGCAGCCAAGACGCTAGCTCCTACAATGAGCAGTTCTTC. J is TRBJ2-1 and V is TRBV4-3; the D is unclear. Germline V gives CDR1 LGHNA, CDR2 YSLEER. V shed 0 bases and J shed 0 bases, with 6 bases lying between them. The CDR3 contains 15 residues.

The rearrangement links TRBV6-1 to TRBJ1-1; D is perhaps TRBD1 (5 bases). Trimming took off 10 bases at V and 4 bases at J, with 13 bases between the two ends. This CDR3 is 12 amino acids long. Germline CDR1 and CDR2: MNHNS and SASEGT. CDR3 DNA: TGTGCCATCAAGGGGTTTGGCACTGAAGCTTTCTTT. Translation gives CAIKGFGTEAFF.

This chain's CDR3 is CAWSIFSGNTIYF. The CDR3 DNA reads TGTGCCTGGAGCATTTTCTCTGGAAACACCATATATTTT. This chain uses TRBV30 with TRBJ1-3; the D is unclear. Germline loops: CDR1 GTSNPN, CDR2 SVGIG (reference sequence). The V end lost 3 bases, the J end lost 0 bases, and 6 bases lay between the germline ends. CDR3 size: 13 residues.

In its sample, this clone was seen once. The CDR3 loop reads CASRAGTASTDTQYF. The DNA for the CDR3 is TGTGCCAGTAGGGCCGGGACAGCTAGCACAGATACGCAGTATTTT. The chain employs TRBV19 and TRBJ2-3; 7 nucleotides match TRBD1. V gave up 6 bases and J gave up 0 bases; unmatched junction bases: 6. This CDR3 has 15 residues. Germline V CDR1 and CDR2: LNHDA, SQIVND (reference sequence).

J is TRBJ2-7 and V is TRBV5-1, with 12 bases that match TRBD1. Per the germline V gene, CDR1 is SGHRS and CDR2 is YFSETQ. The CDR3 loop spans 14 amino acids. The V segment lost 3 bases and the J segment 4 bases; nucleotides outside the gene matches: 2. The CDR3 DNA reads as TGCGCCAGCAGCTCGGGACAGGGGGCTTACGAGCAGTACTTC. Translation gives CASSSGQGAYEQYF.

This chain connects TRBV11-2 to TRBJ2-7; no definite D call. The CDR3 length is 15 residues. Germline loops: CDR1 SGHAT, CDR2 FQNNGV. Between the trimmed V and J ends, which lost 4 bases and 2 bases, there was a span of 15 bases. The CDR3 DNA sequence: TGTGCCAGCAGCTCCCAATTCCCTATCCCCTACGAGCAGTACTTC. It yields the protein CASSSQFPIPYEQYF.

The rearrangement joins TRBV6-6 to TRBJ2-7; D remains unclear. Germline CDR1 reads MNHNY; CDR2 reads SVGAGI (reference sequence). Trimming pared 4 bases from V and 0 bases from J, leaving 10 bases between. CDR3 length equals 14 residues. The CDR3 nucleotides are TGTGCCAGCAGTTCCCAGAGGAGCTCCTACGAGCAGTACTTC. Translation gives CASSSQRSSYEQYF.

The count of this clone is one. The gene calls are TRBV28 and TRBJ1-4; a possible D gene is TRBD1 (5 bases). The CDR3 loop spans 17 amino acids. Looked up from germline, CDR1 is MDHEN and CDR2 is SYDVKM. Trimming pared 3 bases from V and 0 bases from J, leaving 14 bases between. For the CDR3, the DNA is TGTGCCAGCAGTTTTCTCCAGGGATTAGCAACTAATGAAAAACTGTTTTTT. Its translation: CASSFLQGLATNEKLFF.

The J gene is TRBJ2-5, the V gene TRBV6-5; 9 nucleotides match TRBD2. The V gene's germline CDR1 is MNHEY and CDR2 SVGAGI. The J segment lost 5 bases and the V segment lost 4 bases, leaving 8 bases of the junction unmatched. The CDR3 runs to 15 residues. The CDR3, as DNA: TGTGCCAGCAGTTCAGGTCTAGCGGGACGGGAGACCCAGTACTTC. It is translated as CASSSGLAGRETQYF.

The chain combines TRBV6-4 with TRBJ2-4, with D perhaps matching TRBD1 (6 bases). The germline V gene encodes CDR1 MRHNA and CDR2 SNTAGT. The CDR3 loop spans 14 amino acids. Trimming shortened V by 4 bases and J by 5 bases, and 12 bases separated the two germline ends. The CDR3 sequence is CASSAQGLENIQYF. The CDR3 DNA follows: TGTGCCAGCAGTGCACAGGGTCTGGAAAACATTCAGTACTTC.

The genes are TRBV7-3 and TRBJ2-2, with 9 bases fitting TRBD2. Germline trimming cut 4 bases from V and 0 bases from J; bases unmatched to any gene: 6. This CDR3 is built from 17 residues. The V gene's germline CDR1 is SGHTA and CDR2 FQGTGA. CDR3 in amino acids: CASSYPTSGPNTGELFF. DNA of the CDR3: TGTGCCAGCAGCTATCCGACTAGCGGACCGAACACCGGGGAGCTGTTTTTT. Full variable domain (missing parts from reference TRBV7-3 and TRBJ2-2): GAGVSQTPSNKVTEKGKYVELRCDPISGHTALYWYRQSLGQGPEFLIYFQGTGAADDSGLPNDRFFAVRPEGSVSTLKIQRTERGDSAVYLCASSYPTSGPNTGELFFGEGSRLTVL.

The J gene is TRBJ2-7, the V gene TRBV2; 9 bases are shared with TRBD1. Losses at the gene ends were 4 bases for V and 4 bases for J; bases not matched to a gene: 5. Germline loops: CDR1 SNHLY, CDR2 FYNNEI. The CDR3 extends over 14 amino acids. The CDR3: CASSVRTGVYEQYF. The CDR3, as DNA: TGTGCCAGCAGTGTTAGGACAGGGGTTTACGAGCAGTACTTC.

This clone was counted a few times. The CDR3 loop reads CASSQDEAAVNGYTF. CDR3 sequence (DNA): TGCGCCAGCAGCCAAGATGAGGCCGCAGTGAATGGCTACACCTTC. This rearrangement joins TRBV4-3 to TRBJ1-2; D is ambiguous. Germline V gene sequence: CDR1 LGHNA, CDR2 YSLEER. This CDR3 has 15 residues. V was clipped by 0 bases and J by 6 bases, with 14 bases between them.

This clone was observed a few times. V and J are TRBV10-1 and TRBJ2-3; 9 bases line up with TRBD2. The CDR3 sequence is 18 residues long. Trimming took 3 bases from V and 1 from J; bases not matched to a gene: 11. Germline CDR1 is WNHNN and CDR2 is SYGVQD (reference sequence). The CDR3, as DNA: TGCGCCAGCAGTGATCTCCTCAGACTAGCGGACCGCACAGATACGCAGTATTTT. This codes for CASSDLLRLADRTDTQYF.

This chain uses TRBV5-6 with TRBJ1-6; 7 bases map to TRBD1. CDR3 length: 16 amino acids. The J segment lost 3 bases and the V segment lost 0 bases, leaving 3 bases of the junction unmatched. The germline gives CDR1 SGHDT, CDR2 YYEEEE. The CDR3 region has the DNA TGTGCCAGCAGCTTGGGGGGACAGATCTATAATTCACCCCTCCACTTT. It encodes CASSLGGQIYNSPLHF.

The chain joins TRBV5-1 to TRBJ2-5; D remains unclear. The CDR3 covers 15 residues. Trimming pared 0 bases from V and 4 bases from J, leaving 13 bases between. The germline V gene has CDR1 SGHRS and CDR2 YFSETQ. CDR3 sequence: CASSLATAASETQYF. For the CDR3, the DNA is TGCGCCAGCAGCTTGGCGACTGCCGCGTCAGAGACCCAGTACTTC. Drawing the rest from reference TRBV5-1 and TRBJ2-5, the complete variable domain is KAGVTQTPRYLIKTRGQQVTLSCSPISGHRSVSWYQQTPGQGLQFLFEYFSETQRNKGNFPGRFSGRQFSNSRSEMNVSTLELGDSALYLCASSLATAASETQYFGPGTRLLVL.

The rearrangement links TRBV30 to TRBJ2-3; TRBD1 matches 8 bases. The CDR3 contains 15 residues. In germline, CDR1 is GTSNPN, CDR2 SVGIG (reference sequence). Trimming cost V 3 bases and J 2 bases; bases outside gene matches: 7. The CDR3 sequence is CAWSQGATPTDTQYF. For the CDR3, the DNA is TGTGCCTGGAGCCAGGGGGCGACCCCCACAGATACGCAGTATTTT.

The CDR3 reads CASSQQSGPAYEQYF. Here the CDR3 DNA reads TGCGCCAGCAGCCAACAAAGCGGGCCAGCCTACGAGCAGTACTTC. The chain carries TRBV5-1 and TRBJ2-7, with a possible D match to TRBD2 (6 bases). This CDR3 is 15 amino acids long. V gave up 4 bases and J gave up 2 bases, with 16 bases separating them. Germline values: CDR1 SGHRS, CDR2 YFSETQ.

The chain employs TRBV4-2 and TRBJ2-7, with a tentative D call TRBD2 (5 bases). V shed 0 bases and J shed 3 bases, with 15 bases lying between them. The germline CDR1 and CDR2 sequences are LGHNA and YNFKEQ. The CDR3 contains 16 residues. The CDR3 nucleotides read TGTGCCAGCAGCCAAGATTCGACTAACCGGGACTACGAGCAGTACTTC. Its protein product is CASSQDSTNRDYEQYF.